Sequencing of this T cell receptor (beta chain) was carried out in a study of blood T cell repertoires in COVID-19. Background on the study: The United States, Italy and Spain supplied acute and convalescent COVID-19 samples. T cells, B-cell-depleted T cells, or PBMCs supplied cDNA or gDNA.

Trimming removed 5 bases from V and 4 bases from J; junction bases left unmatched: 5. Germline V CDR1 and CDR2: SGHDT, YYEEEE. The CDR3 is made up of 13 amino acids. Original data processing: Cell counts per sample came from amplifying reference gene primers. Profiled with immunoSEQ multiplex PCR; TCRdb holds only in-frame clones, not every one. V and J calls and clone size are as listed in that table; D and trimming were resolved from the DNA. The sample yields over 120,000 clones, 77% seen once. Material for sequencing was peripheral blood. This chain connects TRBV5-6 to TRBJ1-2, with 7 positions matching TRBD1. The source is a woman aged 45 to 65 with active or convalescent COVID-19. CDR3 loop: CASRRQGSYGYTF. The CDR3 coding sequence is TGTGCCAGCAGAAGACAGGGTAGCTATGGCTACACCTTC.